One T cell receptor (beta chain) is described in this entry. Its antigen is unidentified. The CDR3 covers 17 residues. The V gene lost 1 base and the J gene lost 0 bases, with 10 bases spanning the gap. Germline V CDR1 and CDR2: MNHEY, SVGAGI. The data belong to a study of response to subunit inactivated influenza vaccine. TCRdb reprocessed the RT-PCR reads with MiXCR, giving one entry per CDR3 protein. Among about 780,000 distinct CDR3 sequences, about 18% were seen once, and the ten largest hold roughly 11%. General study findings and limits: The authors suggested that few new T cells are recruited per seasonal influenza vaccination.

This sequence originates from a man aged 50-59 years who received an inactivated influenza vaccine. This chain joins TRBV6-5 and TRBJ2-6, with D unresolved. This sample comprised PBMCs from blood, obtained less than 6 days after vaccination. CDR3 in amino acids: CASSYYYTDSGANVLTF. CDR3 coding DNA: TGTGCCAGCAGTTACTATTATACTGACTCTGGGGCCAACGTCCTGACTTTC.